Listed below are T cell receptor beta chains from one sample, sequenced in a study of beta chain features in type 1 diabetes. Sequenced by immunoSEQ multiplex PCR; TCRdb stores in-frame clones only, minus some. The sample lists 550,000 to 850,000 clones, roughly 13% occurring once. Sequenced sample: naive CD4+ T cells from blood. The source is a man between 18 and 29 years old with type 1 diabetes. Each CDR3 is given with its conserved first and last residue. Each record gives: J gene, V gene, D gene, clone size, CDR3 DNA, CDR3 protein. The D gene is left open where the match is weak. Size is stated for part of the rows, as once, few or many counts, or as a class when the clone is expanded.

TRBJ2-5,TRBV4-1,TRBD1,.,TGCGCCAGCAGCCACTCTCCGGGACAGGGCCAAGAGACCCAGTACTTC,CASSHSPGQGQETQYF
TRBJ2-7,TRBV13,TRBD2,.,TGTGCCAGCAGCCCCTATTCCTCGTTTAGCGGGGGGGACTACGAGCAGTACTTC,CASSPYSSFSGGDYEQYF
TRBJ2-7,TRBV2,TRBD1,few,TGTGCCAGCAGGCAGAACCGGGACAGGGTTACCAACGAGCAGTACTTC,CASRQNRDRVTNEQYF
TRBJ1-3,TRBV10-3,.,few,TGTGCCATCAGTGAGTCCCTGACAGCTGGAAACACCATATATTTT,CAISESLTAGNTIYF
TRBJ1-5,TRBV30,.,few,TGTGCCTGGAGTGGCCAGAATCAGCCCCAGCATTTT,CAWSGQNQPQHF
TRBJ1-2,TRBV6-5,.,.,TGTGCCAGCAGCCTCGACGAATTGAGAGGCTACACCTTC,CASSLDELRGYTF
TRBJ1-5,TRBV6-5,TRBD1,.,TGTGCCAGCAGTGGAACAGGGGGCCCTAAGCCCCAGCATTTT,CASSGTGGPKPQHF
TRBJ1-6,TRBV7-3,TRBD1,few,TGTGCCAGCAGCTCGTCCGGGACAGGGGGTTCACCCCTCCACTTT,CASSSSGTGGSPLHF
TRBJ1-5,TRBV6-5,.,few,TGTGCCAGCAGTTTCCAACGGGATCAGCCCCAGCATTTT,CASSFQRDQPQHF
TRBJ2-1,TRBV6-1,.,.,TGTGCCAGCAGACCCCAGGGAAACAATGAGCAGTTCTTC,CASRPQGNNEQFF
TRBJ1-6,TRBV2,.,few,TGTGCCAGCAGTCCTGAGGAGCCATTGTCTTCACCCCTCCACTTT,CASSPEEPLSSPLHF
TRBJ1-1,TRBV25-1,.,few,TGTGCCAGCAGTGAATTTCGGGGGCTGAACACTGAAGCTTTCTTT,CASSEFRGLNTEAFF
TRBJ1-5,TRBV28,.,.,TGTGCCAGCAAAGGGGGGTGGGATCAGCCCCAGCATTTT,CASKGGWDQPQHF
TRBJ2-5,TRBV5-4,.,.,TGTGCCAGCAGCTTGGAGGAGACCCAGTACTTC,CASSLEETQYF
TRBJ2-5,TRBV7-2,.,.,TGTGCCAGCAGCTTCTCCCTCGGGGGTCCTCAAGAGACCCAGTACTTC,CASSFSLGGPQETQYF
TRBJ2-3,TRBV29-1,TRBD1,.,TGCAGCGTCCGCCCGACAGGGCTACGGGATACGCAGTATTTT,CSVRPTGLRDTQYF